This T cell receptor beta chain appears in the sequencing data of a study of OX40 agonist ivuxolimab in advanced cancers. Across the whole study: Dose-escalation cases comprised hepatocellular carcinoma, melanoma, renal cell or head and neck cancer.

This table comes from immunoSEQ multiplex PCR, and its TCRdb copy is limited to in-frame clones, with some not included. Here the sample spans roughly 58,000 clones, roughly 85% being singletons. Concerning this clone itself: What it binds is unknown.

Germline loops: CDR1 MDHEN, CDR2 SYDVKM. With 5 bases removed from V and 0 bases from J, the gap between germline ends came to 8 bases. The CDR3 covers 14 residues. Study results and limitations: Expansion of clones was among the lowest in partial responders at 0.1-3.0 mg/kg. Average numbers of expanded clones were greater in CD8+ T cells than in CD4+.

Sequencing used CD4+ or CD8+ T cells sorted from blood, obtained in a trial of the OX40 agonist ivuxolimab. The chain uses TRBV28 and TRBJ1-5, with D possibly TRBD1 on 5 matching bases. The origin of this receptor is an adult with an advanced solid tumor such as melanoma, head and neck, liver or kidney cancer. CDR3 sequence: CASSGGVSNQPQHF. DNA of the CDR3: TGTGCCAGCAGTGGGGGAGTTAGCAATCAGCCCCAGCATTTT.